The next 10 T cell receptor beta chains were all read from a single sample in a study of early T cells in non-severe SARS-CoV-2 infection. A single record per CDR3 protein comes from TCRdb applying MiXCR to the 5' RACE reads. The sample includes 97,000 or so distinct CDR3 sequences, 8% to 13% of them seen just once. Material: whole blood, obtained at baseline. The receptors derive from an adult who was a healthcare worker with PCR-confirmed SARS-CoV-2 infection or an uninfected control (not recorded which).

In its sample, this clonotype was seen a few times. The V call is TRBV19, the J call TRBJ2-3; D is perhaps TRBD1 (5 bases). The CDR3 spans 13 residues. The germline V and J ends were trimmed by 8 bases and 0 bases, with 9 bases remaining between them. Germline V lookup: CDR1 LNHDA, CDR2 SQIVND (reference sequence). The CDR3 is CASDSSSTDTQYF. CDR3 in DNA: TGTGCCAGTGACAGTTCTAGCACAGATACGCAGTATTTT.

This clonotype was seen a few times. The rearrangement links TRBV29-1 to TRBJ2-3; TRBD1 agrees at 7 bases. The germline gives CDR1 SQVTM, CDR2 ANQGSEA. Trimming took 3 bases from V and 2 from J; bases not matched to a gene: 2. This CDR3 has 13 amino acids. The CDR3 DNA reads TGCAGCGTTGAGGGACAGTACACAGATACGCAGTATTTT. Its translation: CSVEGQYTDTQYF.

This clonotype appeared a few times. J is TRBJ2-2 and V is TRBV2; D unclear. The CDR3 is 14 amino acids. CDR1 SNHLY and CDR2 FYNNEI come from the germline V gene. V lost 2 bases to trimming and J lost 4 bases, with 8 bases between them. The CDR3 region is CASSERVSTGELFF. Here the CDR3 DNA reads TGTGCCAGCAGTGAAAGAGTTAGCACCGGGGAGCTGTTTTTT.

This clonotype was counted between two and nine times. The V call is TRBV4-1, the J call TRBJ2-1, with D perhaps TRBD2 (5 bases). The CDR3 has 17 amino acids. V dropped 4 bases and J dropped 0 bases, with 16 bases sitting between them. CDR1 and CDR2 from the germline V gene are MGHRA and YSYEKL. CDR3 amino acids: CASSRAGLVISYNEQFF. Here the CDR3 DNA reads TGCGCCAGCAGCCGCGCAGGACTGGTTATCTCCTACAATGAGCAGTTCTTC.

This clonotype was recorded a few times. The V call is TRBV7-2, the J call TRBJ2-7; D is perhaps TRBD2 (5 bases). CDR1 is SGHTA, CDR2 FQGNSA, per germline. The CDR3 consists of 15 residues. Trimming removed 1 base at V and 3 bases at J, with 13 bases between. CDR3 region: CASSLVTGSNYEQYF. The CDR3 DNA reads as TGTGCCAGCAGCTTAGTTACGGGGAGCAACTACGAGCAGTACTTC.

This clonotype has a handful of counts. The chain is built from TRBV9 and TRBJ1-2, with unresolved D. Germline CDR1 reads SGDLS; CDR2 reads YYNGEE. V was shortened by 4 bases and J by 8 bases, with 18 bases between the two germline ends. The CDR3 extends over 14 amino acids. This CDR3 reads CASSQRASLGGYTF. The CDR3 DNA is TGTGCCAGCAGCCAGAGAGCCTCCCTCGGGGGCTACACCTTC. The full variable domain, in which reference TRBV9 and TRBJ1-2 provide the parts outside the CDR3, is DSGVTQTPKHLITATGQRVTLRCSPRSGDLSVYWYQQSLDQGLQFLIQYYNGEERAKGNILERFSAQQFPDLHSELNLSSLELGDSALYFCASSQRASLGGYTFGSGTRLTVV.

This clonotype showed up many times. The chain couples TRBV7-2 to TRBJ1-5, with D uncertain. The CDR3 extends over 15 amino acids. The V gene lost 1 base and the J gene lost 4 bases, with 11 bases spanning the gap. CDR1 is SGHTA, CDR2 FQGNSA, per germline. The CDR3 sequence is CASSLVGSVNQPQHF. CDR3 DNA sequence: TGTGCCAGCAGCTTAGTGGGGAGCGTAAATCAGCCCCAGCATTTT. Combining the CDR3 with reference TRBV7-2 and TRBJ1-5 gives the whole variable domain GAGVSQSPSNKVTEKGKDVELRCDPISGHTALYWYRQSLGQGLEFLIYFQGNSAPDKSGLPSDRFSAERTGGSVSTLTIQRTQQEDSAVYLCASSLVGSVNQPQHFGDGTRLSIL.

This clonotype came up many times. The CDR3 region is CAISTPGQGTTEAFF. In nucleotides, the CDR3 is TGTGCCATCAGTACACCCGGACAGGGGACCACTGAAGCTTTCTTT. The rearrangement joins TRBV10-3 to TRBJ1-1; TRBD1 agrees at 9 bases. The CDR3 totals 15 residues. CDR1 and CDR2 from the germline V gene are ENHRY and SYGVKD. V shed 5 bases and J 4 bases; nucleotides not matched to a gene: 8.

This chain joins TRBV6-6 and TRBJ2-7, with 7 nucleotides matching TRBD1. The CDR3 length is 12 residues. The trim removed 11 bases at V and 2 bases at J, leaving 6 bases unmatched. Germline CDR1 is MNHNY and CDR2 is SVGAGI (reference sequence). CDR3 in DNA: TGTGCCTCCCAGACAGGGACCTACGAGCAGTACTTC. The encoded protein is CASQTGTYEQYF.

This clonotype was counted at least ten times. V gene TRBV7-9 combines with J gene TRBJ1-1, with TRBD1 as a possible D gene (6 bases). CDR1 SEHNR and CDR2 FQNEAQ come from the germline V gene (reference sequence). There are 14 residues in the CDR3. With 5 bases removed from V and 7 bases from J, the gap between germline ends came to 17 bases. CDR3 amino acids: CASSPRDTGGEAFF. The CDR3 DNA reads as TGTGCCAGCAGCCCAAGGGACACTGGGGGTGAAGCTTTCTTT.